These 8 T cell receptor beta chains share one sample of origin, sequenced in a study of spatial heterogeneity in lung cancer. Overall study findings and caveats: Mutation counts in tumors were tracked by counts of expanded intratumoral alpha and beta TCRs.

Time point of the sample: sample taken at primary tumor resection. These receptors have no known antigen. From the 5' RACE reads, TCRdb called clonotypes with MiXCR, one entry per CDR3 protein. The sample consists of 9,000 to 9,500 distinct CDR3 sequences, roughly 6% of them appearing once. This specimen was lung tumor tissue, taken at surgery. These receptors were collected from a male donor with early-stage non-small cell lung cancer.

This clonotype has a count of ten or more. The rearrangement joins TRBV5-1 to TRBJ2-3; D gene unclear. The V and J ends lost 0 bases and 2 bases respectively, with 7 bases between them. The CDR3 sequence is 14 residues long. CDR1 SGHRS and CDR2 YFSETQ come from the germline V gene. As DNA, the CDR3 is TGCGCCAGCAGCTTGGCCCAAATCACAGATACGCAGTATTTT. Translation gives CASSLAQITDTQYF.

In this sample, this clonotype turned up many times. CDR3 protein: CASGLTPPGTSGGDNTQYF. As DNA, the CDR3 is TGTGCTAGTGGTTTGACACCGCCGGGGACTAGCGGGGGCGACAATACGCAGTATTTT. The chain uses TRBV12-5 and TRBJ2-3; 14 bases map to TRBD2. The germline V gene has CDR1 LGHNT and CDR2 FRNRAP. V was clipped by 2 bases and J by 7 bases; unmatched bases: 14. The CDR3 length is 19 residues.

By share of the sample, this clonotype is medium-sized. CDR3 nucleotide sequence: TGTGCCAGCAGCTTGGGGGGGGCTGAAGCTTTCTTT. This gives the protein CASSLGGAEAFF. The rearrangement joins TRBV7-6 to TRBJ1-1, with D tentatively TRBD1 (5 bases). This CDR3 comprises 12 residues. Trimming stripped 3 bases from V and 6 bases from J, with 8 bases between. Germline CDR1 is SGHVS and CDR2 is FNYEAQ. The full variable domain, completed using reference TRBV7-6 and TRBJ1-1, is GAGVSQSPRYKVTKRGQDVALRCDPISGHVSLYWYRQALGQGPEFLTYFNYEAQQDKSGLPNDRFSAERPEGSISTLTIQRTEQRDSAMYRCASSLGGAEAFFGQGTRLTVV.

At least ten counts were recorded for this clonotype. The rearrangement uses TRBV7-9 and TRBJ1-6, with a tentative D call TRBD1 (5 bases). Trimming cost V 5 bases and J 7 bases, with 15 bases left between them. The CDR3 covers 15 residues. Germline assignment: CDR1 SEHNR and CDR2 FQNEAQ (reference sequence). CDR3 sequence reads: CASSVGGEGNSPLHF. The CDR3 coding sequence is TGTGCCAGCAGCGTGGGAGGGGAGGGGAATTCACCCCTCCACTTT.

The V and J genes are TRBV20-1 and TRBJ2-1, with D perhaps TRBD2 (7 bases). Looked up from germline, CDR1 is DFQATT and CDR2 is SNEGSKA (reference sequence). Deletions cut 1 base from V and 8 bases from J, with 18 bases between. The CDR3 loop spans 15 amino acids. The CDR3 protein is CSARVGGARSHEQFF. CDR3 in DNA: TGCAGTGCTAGAGTTGGGGGGGCACGAAGCCATGAGCAGTTCTTC.

By share, this clonotype counts as medium-sized. The rearrangement joins TRBV12-3 or TRBV12-4 to TRBJ1-5, with TRBD1 matching 7 bases. The CDR3 consists of 15 residues. Unmatched junction bases numbered 11, after V lost 4 bases and J lost 8 bases. The CDR3 is CASSSDKQGNEPQHF. The CDR3 coding sequence is TGTGCCAGCAGTTCCGACAAACAGGGGAACGAGCCCCAGCATTTT.

This clonotype counts as large. V gene TRBV12-3 or TRBV12-4 combines with J gene TRBJ1-1; D unresolved. This CDR3 has 12 residues. Trimming removed 3 bases from V and 3 bases from J, with 5 bases in between. This CDR3 is CASSFPDTEAFF. CDR3 nucleotide sequence: TGTGCCAGCAGTTTCCCGGACACTGAAGCTTTCTTT.

This clonotype was seen more than once but under ten times. The chain joins TRBV10-3 to TRBJ1-3, with 9 positions matching TRBD1. The CDR3 extends over 15 amino acids. J gave up 4 bases and V 6 bases, and 7 bases lay outside the gene matches. CDR1 and CDR2 from the germline V gene are ENHRY and SYGVKD. CDR3 sequence (DNA): TGTGCCATCAGAGCGGGACAGGGTGAAGGAAACACCATATATTTT. Its translation: CAIRAGQGEGNTIYF.